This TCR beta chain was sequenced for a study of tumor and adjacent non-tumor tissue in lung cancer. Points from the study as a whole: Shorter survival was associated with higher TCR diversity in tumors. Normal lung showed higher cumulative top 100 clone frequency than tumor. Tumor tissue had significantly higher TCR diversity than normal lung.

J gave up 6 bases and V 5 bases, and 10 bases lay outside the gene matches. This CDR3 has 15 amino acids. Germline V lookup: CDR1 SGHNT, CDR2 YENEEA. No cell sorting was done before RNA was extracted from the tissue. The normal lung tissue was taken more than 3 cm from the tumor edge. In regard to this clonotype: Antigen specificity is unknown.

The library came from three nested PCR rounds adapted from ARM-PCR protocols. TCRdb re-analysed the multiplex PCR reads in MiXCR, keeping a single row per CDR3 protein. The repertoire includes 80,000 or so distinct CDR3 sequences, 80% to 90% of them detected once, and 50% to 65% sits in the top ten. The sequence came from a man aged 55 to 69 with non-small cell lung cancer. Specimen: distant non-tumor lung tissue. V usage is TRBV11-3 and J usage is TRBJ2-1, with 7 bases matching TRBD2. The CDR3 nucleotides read TGTGCCAGCAGCCTCTCGGGAGGTTATATCAATGAGCAGTTCTTC. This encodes CASSLSGGYINEQFF.